This passage covers 28 T cell receptor beta chains from one sample sequenced in a study of T cell responses to AZD1222 COVID-19 vaccine (dated by TCRdb to about 2021). The library was made by the immunoSEQ multiplex PCR assay. TCRdb provides this immuneACCESS table in a form limited to in-frame rearrangements. Some clones are lacking; in checked studies, under half of them reflect an unresolved V gene, and why the rest are absent is not known. This sample has approximately 130,000 clones in its table, and 85% to 95% of those were observed once. Of the sample, 1.5% to 2% falls within the top ten clones. This specimen's time point label, interpreted: baseline before first vaccination. This sample comprised peripheral blood, obtained on day 0 of AZD1222 vaccination. Receptor source: an adult in good health.

A few counts support this clone. This chain connects TRBV19 to TRBJ1-1; D possibly corresponds to TRBD1 (6 bases). CDR1 is LNHDA and CDR2 is SQIVND in the germline V gene (reference sequence). This CDR3 spans 14 amino acids. Trimming pared 3 bases from V and 6 bases from J, leaving 14 bases between. Written as DNA, the CDR3 is TGTGCCAGTAGTATTCCGGGGGCTACCCCTGAAGCTTTCTTT. It yields the protein CASSIPGATPEAFF. The complete variable domain, with remaining parts taken from reference TRBV19 and TRBJ1-1, reads DGGITQSPKYLFRKEGQNVTLSCEQNLNHDAMYWYRQDPGQGLRLIYYSQIVNDFQKGDIAEGYSVSREKKESFPLTVTSAQKNPTAFYLCASSIPGATPEAFFGQGTRLTVV.

The J gene is TRBJ1-6, the V gene TRBV3-1 (or the pseudogene TRBV3-2); unclear D gene. Germline CDR1 and CDR2: LGHDT and YNNKEL (reference sequence). The CDR3 loop spans 11 amino acids. The V and J ends lost 6 bases and 7 bases respectively, with 4 bases between them. CDR3 in DNA: TGTGCCAGCAGTCAAAATTCACCCCTCCACTTT. Translated, it gives CASSQNSPLHF.

V is TRBV19 and J is TRBJ1-2; TRBD1 matches at 9 bases. The germline V gene has CDR1 LNHDA and CDR2 SQIVND (reference sequence). The CDR3 is made up of 16 amino acids. Unmatched junction bases numbered 11, after V lost 5 bases and J lost 4 bases. DNA for the CDR3: TGTGCCAGTAGTCTCCCCCAACCGGGACAGGGCTATGGCTACACCTTC. This gives the protein CASSLPQPGQGYGYTF.

V gene TRBV7-8 combines with J gene TRBJ1-2; D possibly corresponds to TRBD1 (5 bases). This CDR3 contains 19 residues. V shed 5 bases and J shed 5 bases, with 30 bases lying between them. Germline V gives CDR1 SGHVS, CDR2 FQNEAQ. CDR3 DNA: TGTGCCAGCAGCCTCCCCCGGAGGCAGGGTCTAAGATATGGATATGGCTACACCTTC. It specifies CASSLPRRQGLRYGYGYTF. The complete variable domain, with remaining parts taken from reference TRBV7-8 and TRBJ1-2, reads GAGVSQSPRYKVAKRGQDVALRCDPISGHVSLFWYQQALGQGPEFLTYFQNEAQLDKSGLPSDRFFAERPEGSVSTLKIQRTQQEDSAVYLCASSLPRRQGLRYGYGYTFGSGTRLTVV.

This chain links TRBV7-2 with TRBJ1-4; the D is unclear. The CDR3 is 15 amino acids. V shed 1 base and J shed 3 bases, with 9 bases lying between them. Germline V gives CDR1 SGHTA, CDR2 FQGNSA. The CDR3 nucleotides read TGTGCCAGCAGCTTAGAAGGGTCTCCTAATGAAAAACTGTTTTTT. This sequence encodes CASSLEGSPNEKLFF.

The sample holds one count of this clone. This chain links TRBV24-1 with TRBJ1-2; 7 bases agree with TRBD1. The junction had 10 bases not matched to a gene; V was cut back by 2 bases and J by 8 bases. CDR3 length equals 15 residues. Germline-derived CDR1 and CDR2 are KGHDR and SFDVKD. The CDR3 protein is CATSDSTGASFGYTF. The CDR3 nucleotides are TGTGCCACCAGTGATTCTACAGGGGCCTCATTCGGCTACACCTTC.

The chain's CDR3 is CASSRDRASNQPQHF. CDR3 bases: TGTGCCAGCAGTCGGGACAGGGCTAGCAATCAGCCCCAGCATTTT. The chain uses TRBV2 and TRBJ1-5, with 9 bases fitting TRBD1. V lost 5 bases, J lost 0 bases, and 2 bases stayed unmatched. CDR1 and CDR2 (germline): SNHLY, FYNNEI. This CDR3 has 15 amino acids.

The chain combines TRBV15 with TRBJ2-5; 10 bases line up with TRBD1. J gave up 4 bases and V 0 bases, and 8 bases lay outside the gene matches. In germline, CDR1 is LNHNV, CDR2 YYDKDF (reference sequence). The CDR3 sequence is 17 residues long. In DNA form, the CDR3 reads TGTGCCACCAGCAGAGAGGGGACAGGGGCTAGTGGAGAGACCCAGTACTTC. Amino acid sequence: CATSREGTGASGETQYF.

The chain employs TRBV9 and TRBJ1-2; TRBD1 aligns across 11 bases. The CDR3 has 16 residues. The V segment lost 0 bases and the J segment 5 bases; nucleotides outside the gene matches: 6. CDR1 and CDR2 (germline): SGDLS, YYNGEE. The CDR3 DNA follows: TGTGCCAGCAGCGTAGGGGGACAGGGGGTAATGTATGGCTACACCTTC. This translates into CASSVGGQGVMYGYTF.

The chain has TRBV6-2 or TRBV6-3 and TRBJ2-1; weak D call: TRBD2 (6 bases). The CDR3 covers 16 residues. V was trimmed by 6 bases and J by 0 bases, leaving 15 bases between them. The V gene's germline CDR1 is MNHEY and CDR2 SVGEGT. DNA for the CDR3: TGTGCCAGCAGCGGGGGACTGCTGAGCTCCTACAATGAGCAGTTCTTC. It codes for CASSGGLLSSYNEQFF.

This clone was found once. The CDR3 nucleotides are TGCGCCAGCAGCGCGGGGGGCGGGAGGGCATACAATGAGCAGTTCTTC. Its protein is CASSAGGGRAYNEQFF. The chain employs TRBV5-1 and TRBJ2-1, with TRBD2 identical over 9 bases. The CDR3 spans 16 residues. Germline CDR1 reads SGHRS; CDR2 reads YFSETQ. The V segment lost 4 bases and the J segment 4 bases; nucleotides outside the gene matches: 9.

In nucleotides, the CDR3 is TGTGCCAGCAACCCTTCTAGCGGGAGGGCCTTCTACGAGCAGTACTTC. Amino acid sequence: CASNPSSGRAFYEQYF. V gene TRBV6-2 or TRBV6-3 combines with J gene TRBJ2-7; TRBD2 aligns across 12 bases. Germline loops: CDR1 MNHEY, CDR2 SVGEGT. V was pared by 7 bases and J by 3 bases, with 10 bases of the junction left unmatched. CDR3 length: 16 amino acids.

V usage is TRBV6-5 and J usage is TRBJ2-7; a possible D gene is TRBD2 (6 bases). The germline V gene has CDR1 MNHEY and CDR2 SVGAGI. The CDR3 covers 12 residues. Trimming left V 4 bases short and J 4 bases short, with 8 bases between. CDR3 region: CASSSAGYEQYF. The CDR3 DNA reads as TGTGCCAGCAGTTCGGCGGGATACGAGCAGTACTTC.

This chain connects TRBV3-1 (or the pseudogene TRBV3-2) to TRBJ2-1; D ambiguous. Germline V lookup: CDR1 LGHDT, CDR2 YNNKEL (reference sequence). The CDR3 totals 11 residues. V was trimmed by 2 bases and J by 6 bases, leaving 2 bases between them. The chain's CDR3 is CASSQLNEQFF. The DNA for the CDR3 is TGTGCCAGCAGCCAACTCAATGAGCAGTTCTTC.

The table lists this clone with a count of one. As DNA, the CDR3 is TGCAGCTCCGCCCGAATGAACACTGAAGCTTTCTTT. This translates into CSSARMNTEAFF. The chain links TRBV29-1 to TRBJ1-1, with D unclear. V lost 8 bases and J lost 0, with 10 bases in between. The CDR3 loop spans 12 amino acids. Looked up from germline, CDR1 is SQVTM and CDR2 is ANQGSEA.

This clone was detected once. J is TRBJ1-2 and V is TRBV6-6; D remains ambiguous. Germline loops: CDR1 MNHNY, CDR2 SVGAGI (reference sequence). The CDR3 has 15 amino acids. V dropped 7 bases and J dropped 7 bases, with 22 bases sitting between them. CDR3 residues: CASNPGLVAAGGYTF. DNA for the CDR3: TGTGCCAGCAACCCGGGCTTAGTTGCTGCGGGTGGCTACACCTTC.

This chain connects TRBV27 to TRBJ1-2; D gene uncertain. The germline V gene encodes CDR1 MNHEY and CDR2 SMNVEV (reference sequence). The CDR3 has 12 residues. Trimming shortened V by 8 bases and J by 4 bases, and 11 bases separated the two germline ends. CDR3 DNA sequence: TGTGCCAGCCGTCTCGGTTCCTATGGCTACACCTTC. It is translated as CASRLGSYGYTF.

This clone appeared a single time. The chain uses TRBV13 and TRBJ1-5; D unresolved. Deletions cut 2 bases from V and 7 bases from J, with 6 bases between. This CDR3 is 12 amino acids long. Looked up from germline, CDR1 is PRHDT and CDR2 is FYEKMQ (reference sequence). The DNA for the CDR3 is TGTGCCAGCAGCTTATCAGGCCAGCCCCAGCATTTT. Its translation is CASSLSGQPQHF.

The chain recombines TRBV29-1 with TRBJ1-1, with 7 bases identical to TRBD1. CDR3 length equals 16 residues. Germline V gene data show CDR1 as SQVTM and CDR2 as ANQGSEA. V lost 4 bases to trimming and J lost 10 bases; unmatched junction nucleotides: 21. The CDR3 DNA reads TGCAGCGTTGCGCTCGGCGAGACAGGGAAATTTGTTGGAGCTTTCTTT. Encoded protein: CSVALGETGKFVGAFF.

As concerns this clone: The junction departs from the called germline gene at one end, perhaps through a read error. The chain combines TRBV7-7 with TRBJ2-2; weak D call: TRBD2 (6 bases). The V gene's germline CDR1 is SSHAT and CDR2 FNYEAQ (reference sequence). The CDR3 sequence is 17 residues long. The CDR3 DNA reads TGTGCTAGCAGCTTAGGTTCGGGAGTAAGAAACACCGGGGAGCTGTTTTTT. It yields the protein CASSLGSGVRNTGELFF.

V is TRBV7-9 and J is TRBJ2-1; no definite D call. This CDR3 has 12 amino acids. CDR1 SEHNR and CDR2 FQNEAQ come from the germline V gene (reference sequence). V lost 5 bases and J 12 bases, leaving 14 bases between the germline ends. The DNA of the CDR3 is TGTGCCAGCAGCCCGCTCCAACAGTCGCAGTTCTTC. Amino acids: CASSPLQQSQFF.

This chain joins TRBV14 and TRBJ1-2; 8 nucleotides match TRBD1. The CDR3 has 15 amino acids. Trimming cost V 1 base and J 0 bases; bases outside gene matches: 1. The germline CDR1 and CDR2 sequences are SGHDN and FVKESK. The CDR3 DNA follows: TGTGCCAGCAGCCAAGCAGGGGGCGCTAACTATGGCTACACCTTC. The encoded protein is CASSQAGGANYGYTF.

J is TRBJ2-2 and V is TRBV15, with TRBD1 matching 11 bases. CDR1 is LNHNV and CDR2 is YYDKDF in the germline V gene (reference sequence). This CDR3 region has 17 residues. J lost 5 bases, V lost 0 bases, and 5 bases had no gene match. CDR3 nucleotide sequence: TGTGCCACCAGCAGAGAGGTGGGGACAGGGGGAACCGGGGAGCTGTTTTTT. This translates into CATSREVGTGGTGELFF.

V gene TRBV28 combines with J gene TRBJ2-7, with D unclear. Germline CDR1 MDHEN, CDR2 SYDVKM. The CDR3 runs to 11 residues. V lost 4 bases to trimming and J lost 7 bases, with 8 bases between them. The CDR3 protein is CASSSLGEQYF. CDR3 nucleotides: TGTGCCAGCAGTTCCCTGGGAGAGCAGTACTTC.

The chain links TRBV27 to TRBJ2-1, with D tentatively TRBD2 (5 bases). Germline-derived CDR1 and CDR2 are MNHEY and SMNVEV (reference sequence). CDR3 length equals 13 residues. Trimming removed 5 bases from V and 7 bases from J, with 12 bases in between. DNA of the CDR3: TGTGCCAGCAGTCCCATGATAGCGAATGAGCAGTTCTTC. This gives the protein CASSPMIANEQFF.

The chain has TRBV30 and TRBJ2-7, with TRBD1 as a possible D gene (8 bases). CDR3 size: 15 residues. CDR1 and CDR2 (germline): GTSNPN, SVGIG (reference sequence). Trimming cost V 4 bases and J 3 bases, with 19 bases left between them. This CDR3 is CAWNKPSGTGYEQYF. Here the CDR3 DNA reads TGTGCCTGGAATAAACCCAGCGGGACAGGCTACGAGCAGTACTTC.

The chain carries TRBV5-1 and TRBJ1-2; 8 nucleotides align to TRBD1. CDR1 SGHRS and CDR2 YFSETQ come from the germline V gene. With 5 bases clipped from V and 8 bases from J, the junction kept 11 bases outside the gene matches. The CDR3 is 14 residues long. The CDR3 loop is CASRSTQGAQGYTF. CDR3 nucleotide sequence: TGCGCCAGCAGGTCCACCCAGGGGGCTCAGGGCTACACCTTC. Full variable domain (rest looked up from reference TRBV5-1 and TRBJ1-2): KAGVTQTPRYLIKTRGQQVTLSCSPISGHRSVSWYQQTPGQGLQFLFEYFSETQRNKGNFPGRFSGRQFSNSRSEMNVSTLELGDSALYLCASRSTQGAQGYTFGSGTRLTVV.

This clone was counted only a few times. This chain uses TRBV6-4 with TRBJ2-3; D possibly corresponds to TRBD1 (5 bases). Germline V lookup: CDR1 MRHNA, CDR2 SNTAGT. Trimming pared 3 bases from V and 5 bases from J, leaving 6 bases between. The CDR3 totals 12 residues. As DNA, the CDR3 is TGTGCCAGCAGTGAAGACAGAGATACGCAGTATTTT. Translation: CASSEDRDTQYF.